The text below deals with one T cell receptor beta chain. The repertoire was sequenced with immunoSEQ multiplex PCR; TCRdb's copy has only in-frame clones and lacks some. The sample has over 60,000 clones; more than 90% are singletons. This sample is drawn from a study of PD-1 blockade in classical Hodgkin lymphoma. Germline V gene lookup returns CDR1 LNHDA and CDR2 SQIVND (reference sequence). Between the trimmed V and J ends, which lost 11 bases and 5 bases, there was a span of 7 bases. The CDR3 totals 10 residues. The time point denotes: cycle 4 day 1 (C4D1), after less than seven weeks of nivolumab. Every single patient, without exception, relapsed after autologous stem cell transplantation, and brentuximab vedotin exposure varied. Patients reached a best response of complete response, partial response or progressive disease.

The chain has TRBV19 and TRBJ1-3; D call uncertain. The source material was peripheral blood mononuclear cells (PBMCs), sampled before the fourth cycle of nivolumab. The clonotype comes from a human donor with classical Hodgkin lymphoma. The CDR3 reads CAVGRNTIYF. The CDR3 region has the DNA TGTGCCGTGGGGAGAAACACCATATATTTT.